The T cell receptor beta chain under discussion was sequenced for a study of early T cells in non-severe SARS-CoV-2 infection. The germline V gene encodes CDR1 SGHAT and CDR2 FQNNGV. The CDR3 length is 14 residues. V trimming: 5 bases; J trimming: 4 bases; junction bases outside the gene matches: 5. This clonotype was detected only a few times. TCRdb re-analysed the 5' RACE reads in MiXCR, keeping a single row per CDR3 protein. Here the sample spans around 19,000 distinct CDR3 sequences, less than 5% being singletons. Sequences were obtained from whole blood. This rearrangement joins TRBV11-2 to TRBJ2-3, with TRBD2 matching over 8 bases. This clonotype originated in an adult who was a healthcare worker with PCR-confirmed SARS-CoV-2 infection or an uninfected control (not recorded which). CDR3 bases: TGTGCCAGCAGCGCCGGGGGGGCCGCAGATACGCAGTATTTT. Translated: CASSAGGAADTQYF.